Listed below are T cell receptor beta chains from one sample, sequenced in a study of OX40 agonist ivuxolimab in advanced cancers. Generated by immunoSEQ multiplex PCR, the TCRdb table keeps only in-frame clones and is missing some. The table lists some 110,000 clones, 90% of them singletons, with 0.4% to 0.6% in the top ten. This sample comprised CD4+ or CD8+ T cells sorted from blood, obtained in a trial of the OX40 agonist ivuxolimab. The receptor source for this set is an adult with an advanced solid tumor such as melanoma, head and neck, liver or kidney cancer. CDR3s include the opening cysteine and the closing phenylalanine or tryptophan. A D gene is named only where the DNA matches it firmly. Rows may omit the clone size; those that give it use once, few, many or a size class.

J gene | clone size | V gene | D gene | CDR3 protein | CDR3 DNA
TRBJ1-1 | NA | TRBV5-1 | NA | CASSQGIGEAFF | TGCGCCAGCAGCCAGGGAATCGGTGAAGCTTTCTTT
TRBJ1-2 | few | TRBV9 | NA | CASSVAGSGVYGYTF | TGTGCCAGCAGCGTAGCTGGGTCAGGGGTCTATGGCTACACCTTC
TRBJ1-4 | NA | TRBV7-6 | TRBD1 | CASSLAATGTNEKLFF | TGTGCCAGCAGCTTAGCGGCGACAGGGACTAATGAAAAACTGTTTTTT
TRBJ1-2 | NA | TRBV5-5 | TRBD1 | CASSFLQGVVRYTF | TGTGCCAGCAGCTTCCTACAGGGGGTGGTTCGCTACACCTTC
TRBJ1-3 | few | TRBV10-3 | NA | CAISTTTSGNTIYF | TGTGCCATCAGTACCACAACCTCTGGAAACACCATATATTTT
TRBJ2-1 | NA | TRBV5-4 | NA | CASTLSIGNEQFF | TGTGCCAGCACCTTGTCTATTGGTAATGAGCAGTTCTTC
TRBJ1-5 | NA | TRBV7-2 | TRBD1 | CASSSTGVGNQPQHF | TGTGCCAGCAGCTCGACAGGGGTGGGCAATCAGCCCCAGCATTTT
TRBJ1-1 | NA | TRBV6-4 | NA | CASSDSRDLRF | TGTGCCAGCAGTGACTCGAGGGACTTGAGATTT
TRBJ2-5 | NA | TRBV27 | NA | CASSPQETQYF | TGTGCCAGCAGTCCACAAGAGACCCAGTACTTC
TRBJ1-3 | NA | TRBV11-2 | NA | CASTLWSSGNTIYF | TGTGCCAGCACCCTTTGGAGTTCTGGAAACACCATATATTTT
TRBJ2-5 | NA | TRBV10-3 | NA | CAISQGLRGETQYF | TGTGCCATCAGCCAGGGCCTCCGGGGAGAGACCCAGTACTTC
TRBJ2-5 | NA | TRBV7-3 | NA | CASSSQTGHQETQYF | TGTGCCAGCAGCTCCCAGACAGGACACCAAGAGACCCAGTACTTC
TRBJ1-6 | once | TRBV27 | TRBD1 | CASSRTGGLPLHF | TGTGCCAGCAGCCGGACAGGGGGCTTACCCCTCCACTTT
TRBJ1-1 | NA | TRBV5-6 | TRBD1 | CASSLLGQGRAFF | TGTGCCAGCAGCTTGTTGGGACAGGGCAGAGCTTTCTTT
TRBJ1-2 | NA | TRBV6-6 | NA | CASSGYRVEGSKDTF | TGTGCCAGCAGTGGCTACAGGGTAGAAGGATCAAAGGACACCTTC
TRBJ2-7 | NA | TRBV20-1 | NA | CSAKTDYEQYF | TGCAGTGCTAAGACAGACTACGAGCAGTACTTC
TRBJ1-4 | NA | TRBV5-1 | TRBD1 | CASSSSTGEGEKLFF | TGCGCCAGCAGCTCATCGACAGGGGAGGGTGAAAAACTGTTTTTT
TRBJ2-5 | NA | TRBV2 | TRBD2 | CASSSGGVPQETQYF | TGTGCCAGCAGTAGCGGGGGGGTCCCCCAAGAGACCCAGTACTTC
TRBJ2-1 | NA | TRBV2 | NA | CASSGGQPYNEQFF | TGTGCCAGCAGTGGAGGACAGCCCTACAATGAGCAGTTCTTC
TRBJ2-1 | NA | TRBV12-5 | TRBD1 | CASAPGQGSDEQFF | TGTGCTAGTGCCCCGGGACAGGGGTCCGATGAGCAGTTCTTC
TRBJ2-1 | NA | TRBV27 | TRBD2 | CASSLKAGGRNEQFF | TGTGCCAGCAGTTTAAAAGCGGGGGGCAGGAATGAGCAGTTCTTC
TRBJ2-7 | NA | TRBV27 | NA | CASSSTSYEQYF | TGTGCCAGCAGTTCCACATCCTACGAGCAGTACTTC
TRBJ2-3 | NA | TRBV7-3 | NA | CASSYRGTSLEDTQYF | TGTGCCAGCAGCTACCGCGGGACGTCCCTCGAGGATACGCAGTATTTT
TRBJ1-4 | once | TRBV4-1 | TRBD1 | CASSQPGGRKKLFF | TGCGCCAGCAGCCAGCCAGGGGGCAGGAAAAAACTGTTTTTT
TRBJ1-1 | once | TRBV5-1 | TRBD1 | CASSLAPLGQLNTEAFF | TGCGCCAGCAGCTTGGCGCCGCTGGGACAGTTGAACACTGAAGCTTTCTTT
TRBJ2-7 | NA | TRBV7-9 | TRBD1 | CASSPGQGAYEQYF | TGTGCCAGCAGCCCGGGACAGGGGGCCTACGAGCAGTACTTC
TRBJ2-2 | NA | TRBV2 | NA | CASRLGQNTGELFF | TGTGCCAGCAGACTGGGACAGAACACCGGGGAGCTGTTTTTT
TRBJ2-7 | NA | TRBV7-2 | TRBD2 | CASMESGGGHREQYF | TGTGCCAGCATGGAATCGGGGGGTGGCCATCGCGAGCAGTACTTC
TRBJ2-7 | NA | TRBV6-6 | TRBD2 | CASTPRRGDYEQYF | TGTGCCAGCACCCCCCGGCGGGGGGACTACGAGCAGTACTTC
TRBJ1-2 | NA | TRBV29-1 | NA | CSVEEGKVGYYGYTF | TGCAGCGTTGAAGAGGGGAAGGTGGGCTACTATGGCTACACCTTC
TRBJ2-5 | once | TRBV27 | TRBD2 | CASSFTRTSGGEETQYF | TGTGCCAGCAGTTTCACCAGGACTAGCGGGGGAGAAGAGACCCAGTACTTC
TRBJ2-2 | NA | TRBV2 | NA | CASSEVGAGELFF | TGTGCCAGCAGTGAAGTGGGGGCCGGGGAGCTGTTTTTT
TRBJ1-3 | NA | TRBV7-8 | NA | CASSLVAGPYSGNTIYF | TGTGCCAGCAGCTTAGTTGCGGGACCTTACTCTGGAAACACCATATATTTT
TRBJ2-7 | NA | TRBV28 | NA | CASNGGSYEQYF | TGTGCCAGCAATGGGGGGAGCTACGAGCAGTACTTC
TRBJ1-1 | NA | TRBV18 | NA | CASSPSDLNTEAFF | TGTGCCAGCTCACCGAGCGACCTGAACACTGAAGCTTTCTTT
TRBJ1-5 | NA | TRBV6-6 | TRBD1 | CASFPGQGINQPQHF | TGTGCCAGCTTCCCGGGACAGGGGATCAATCAGCCCCAGCATTTT
TRBJ2-7 | NA | TRBV11-3 | NA | CASSFDQSSYEQYF | TGTGCCAGCAGCTTCGACCAGAGCTCCTACGAGCAGTACTTC
TRBJ1-2 | NA | TRBV4-1 | NA | CASSQAPSGGFGYTF | TGCGCCAGCAGCCAAGCCCCCTCCGGGGGATTTGGCTACACCTTC
TRBJ2-2 | few | TRBV4-1 | NA | CASSQVLTGELFF | TGCGCCAGCAGCCAAGTACTCACCGGGGAGCTGTTTTTT
TRBJ2-2 | NA | TRBV29-1 | NA | CSVEVLMGTTGELFF | TGCAGCGTTGAAGTACTGATGGGTACCACCGGGGAGCTGTTTTTT
TRBJ2-7 | NA | TRBV18 | NA | CASSKTGSTYEQYF | TGTGCCAGCTCAAAAACAGGGTCCACCTACGAGCAGTACTTC
TRBJ2-7 | NA | TRBV5-1 | TRBD1 | CASSQDRDEQYF | TGCGCCAGCAGCCAGGACAGGGATGAGCAGTACTTC
TRBJ1-2 | NA | TRBV29-1 | TRBD1 | CSAGPGTGLNYGYTF | TGCAGCGCCGGACCCGGGACAGGGCTTAACTATGGCTACACCTTC
TRBJ1-5 | once | TRBV27 | NA | CASSSSTLNQPQHF | TGTGCCAGCAGTTCCTCGACCCTTAACCAGCCCCAGCATTTT
TRBJ1-4 | NA | TRBV11-2 | TRBD1 | CASSTGQTNEKLFF | TGTGCCAGCAGCACGGGACAGACTAATGAAAAACTGTTTTTT
TRBJ2-7 | NA | TRBV6-1 | NA | CASSEGEKQYF | TGTGCCAGCAGTGAAGGAGAAAAGCAGTACTTC
TRBJ1-2 | NA | TRBV21-1 | NA | CASSTQKKRAHSRPWGYTF | TGTGCCAGCAGCACCCAAAAGAAACGGGCTCACAGCCGACCTTGGGGCTACACCTTC
TRBJ2-6 | NA | TRBV6-5 | NA | CASSSRGAGANVLTF | TGTGCCAGCAGTTCCCGGGGCGCCGGGGCCAACGTCCTGACTTTC
TRBJ1-5 | NA | TRBV6-6 | NA | CASKKGTVNQPQHF | TGTGCCAGCAAAAAAGGGACGGTAAATCAGCCCCAGCATTTT
TRBJ1-5 | NA | TRBV7-2 | TRBD1 | CASSPTGGANQPQHF | TGTGCCAGCAGCCCGACAGGGGGCGCCAATCAGCCCCAGCATTTT